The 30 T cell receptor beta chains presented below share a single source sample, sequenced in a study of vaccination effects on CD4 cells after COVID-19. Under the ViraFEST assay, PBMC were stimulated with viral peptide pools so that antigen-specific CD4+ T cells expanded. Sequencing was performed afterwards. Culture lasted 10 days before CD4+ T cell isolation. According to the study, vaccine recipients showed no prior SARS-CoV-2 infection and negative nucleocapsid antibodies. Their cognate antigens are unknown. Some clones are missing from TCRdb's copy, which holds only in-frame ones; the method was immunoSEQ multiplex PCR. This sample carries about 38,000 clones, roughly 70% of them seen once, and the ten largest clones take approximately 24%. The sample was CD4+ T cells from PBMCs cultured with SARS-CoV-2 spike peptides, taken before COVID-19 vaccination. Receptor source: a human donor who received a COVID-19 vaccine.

The CDR3 loop reads CASGGAGGGYNEQFF. In DNA, the CDR3 is TGTGCTAGTGGTGGAGCGGGAGGGGGATACAATGAGCAGTTCTTC. The chain employs TRBV12-5 and TRBJ2-1; 10 positions agree with TRBD2. J was trimmed by 4 bases and V by 5 bases; bases with no gene match: 5. Per the germline V gene, CDR1 is LGHNT and CDR2 is FRNRAP. CDR3 length equals 15 residues.

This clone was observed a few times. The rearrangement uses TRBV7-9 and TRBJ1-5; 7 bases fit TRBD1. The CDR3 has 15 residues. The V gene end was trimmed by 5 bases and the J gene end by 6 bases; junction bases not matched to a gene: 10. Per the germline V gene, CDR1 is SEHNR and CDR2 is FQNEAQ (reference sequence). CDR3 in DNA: TGTGCCAGCAGCCCCGACAGGGAGCGGAGTCAGCCCCAGCATTTT. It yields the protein CASSPDRERSQPQHF.

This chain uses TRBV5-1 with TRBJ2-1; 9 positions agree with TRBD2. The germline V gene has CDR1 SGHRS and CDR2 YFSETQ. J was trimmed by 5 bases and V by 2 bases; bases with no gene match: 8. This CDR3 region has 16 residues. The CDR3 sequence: CASSFMSGGTNNEQFF. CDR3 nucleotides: TGCGCCAGCAGCTTCATGAGCGGGGGGACGAACAATGAGCAGTTCTTC.

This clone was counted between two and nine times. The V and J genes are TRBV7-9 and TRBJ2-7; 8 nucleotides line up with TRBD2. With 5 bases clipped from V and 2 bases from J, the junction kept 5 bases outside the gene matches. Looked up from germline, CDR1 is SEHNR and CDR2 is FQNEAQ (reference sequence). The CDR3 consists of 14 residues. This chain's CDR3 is CASSPRTSPYEQYF. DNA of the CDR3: TGTGCCAGCAGCCCCAGGACTAGCCCCTACGAGCAGTACTTC. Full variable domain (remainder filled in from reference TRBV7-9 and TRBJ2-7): DTGVSQNPRHKITKRGQNVTFRCDPISEHNRLYWYRQTLGQGPEFLTYFQNEAQLEKSRLLSDRFSAERPKGSFSTLEIQRTEQGDSAMYLCASSPRTSPYEQYFGPGTRLTVT.

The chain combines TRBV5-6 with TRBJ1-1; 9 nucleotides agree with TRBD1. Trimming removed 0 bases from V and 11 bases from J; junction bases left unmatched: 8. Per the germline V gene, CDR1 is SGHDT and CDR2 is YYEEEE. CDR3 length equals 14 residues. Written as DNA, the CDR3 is TGTGCCAGCAGCTTGGCGGGACAGGGCGGGAAGGCTTTCTTT. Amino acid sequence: CASSLAGQGGKAFF.

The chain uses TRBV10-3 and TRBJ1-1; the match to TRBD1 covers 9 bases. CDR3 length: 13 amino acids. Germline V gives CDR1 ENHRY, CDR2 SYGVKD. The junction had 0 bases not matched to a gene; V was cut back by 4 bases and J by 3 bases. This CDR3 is CAISGQGDTEAFF. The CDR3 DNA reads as TGTGCCATCAGTGGACAGGGGGACACTGAAGCTTTCTTT.

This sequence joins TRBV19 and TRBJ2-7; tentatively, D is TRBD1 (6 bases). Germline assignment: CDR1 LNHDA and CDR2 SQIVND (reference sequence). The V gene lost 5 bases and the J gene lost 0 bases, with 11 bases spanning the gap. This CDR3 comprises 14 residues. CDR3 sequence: CASSLRGLSYEQYF. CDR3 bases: TGTGCCAGTAGTCTCAGGGGCCTCTCCTACGAGCAGTACTTC.

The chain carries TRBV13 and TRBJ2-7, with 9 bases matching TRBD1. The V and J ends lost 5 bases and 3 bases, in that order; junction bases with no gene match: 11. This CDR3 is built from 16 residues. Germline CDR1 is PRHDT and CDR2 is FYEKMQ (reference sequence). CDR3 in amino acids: CASSRKADRGGYEQYF. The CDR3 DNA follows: TGTGCCAGCAGCAGAAAAGCGGACAGGGGAGGCTACGAGCAGTACTTC.

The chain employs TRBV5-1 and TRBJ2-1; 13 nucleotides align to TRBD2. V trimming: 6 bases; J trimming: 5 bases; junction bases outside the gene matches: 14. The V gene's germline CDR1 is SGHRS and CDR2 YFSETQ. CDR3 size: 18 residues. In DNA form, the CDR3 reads TGCGCCAGCACCCTGAGACTAGCGGGGGGCCTGGGCCACAATGAGCAGTTCTTC. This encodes CASTLRLAGGLGHNEQFF.

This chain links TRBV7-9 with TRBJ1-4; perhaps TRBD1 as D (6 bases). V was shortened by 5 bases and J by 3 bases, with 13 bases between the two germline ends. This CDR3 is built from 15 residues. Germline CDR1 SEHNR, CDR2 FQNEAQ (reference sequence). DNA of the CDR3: TGTGCCAGCAGCGCACAACAGGGTTCTAATGAAAAACTGTTTTTT. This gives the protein CASSAQQGSNEKLFF.

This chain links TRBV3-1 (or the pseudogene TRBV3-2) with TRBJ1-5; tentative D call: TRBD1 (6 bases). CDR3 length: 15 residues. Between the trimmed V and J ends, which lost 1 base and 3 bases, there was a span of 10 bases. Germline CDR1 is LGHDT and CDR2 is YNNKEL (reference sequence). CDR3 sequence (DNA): TGTGCCAGCAGCCAAGGTACAGGGCTCAATCAGCCCCAGCATTTT. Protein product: CASSQGTGLNQPQHF.

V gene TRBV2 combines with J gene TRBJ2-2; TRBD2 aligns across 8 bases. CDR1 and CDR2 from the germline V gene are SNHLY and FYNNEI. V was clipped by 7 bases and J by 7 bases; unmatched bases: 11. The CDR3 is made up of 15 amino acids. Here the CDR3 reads CASIFGAGLGGELFF. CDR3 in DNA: TGTGCCAGCATCTTCGGGGCGGGACTAGGCGGGGAGCTGTTTTTT. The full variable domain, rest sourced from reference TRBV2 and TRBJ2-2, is EPEVTQTPSHQVTQMGQEVILRCVPISNHLYFYWYRQILGQKVEFLVSFYNNEISEKSEIFDDQFSVERPDGSNFTLKIRSTKLEDSAMYFCASIFGAGLGGELFFGEGSRLTVL.

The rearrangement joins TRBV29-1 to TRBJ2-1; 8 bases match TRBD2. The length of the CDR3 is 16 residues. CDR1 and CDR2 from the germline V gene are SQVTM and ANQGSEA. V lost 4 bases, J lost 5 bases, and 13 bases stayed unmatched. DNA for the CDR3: TGCAGCGTTGCCCTCTCGCCGGGAGGGTCCCACAATGAGCAGTTCTTC. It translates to CSVALSPGGSHNEQFF.

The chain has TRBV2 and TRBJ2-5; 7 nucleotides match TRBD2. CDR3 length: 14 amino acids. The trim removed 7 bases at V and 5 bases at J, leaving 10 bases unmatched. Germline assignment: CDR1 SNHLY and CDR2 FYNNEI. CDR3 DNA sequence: TGTGCCAGCAATTACGCGGGAGTTCGGGAGACCCAGTACTTC. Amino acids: CASNYAGVRETQYF.

Here the CDR3 DNA reads TGTGCCAGCAGCCAGACTAGCGGGAGGGTGGGGGCCAAAAACATTCAGTACTTC. It encodes CASSQTSGRVGAKNIQYF. The genes are TRBV3-1 (or the pseudogene TRBV3-2) and TRBJ2-4; 14 bases are a match to TRBD2. CDR1 and CDR2 (germline): LGHDT, YNNKEL (reference sequence). With V trimmed by 3 bases and J by 1 base, 5 bases remained unmatched. The CDR3 covers 18 residues.

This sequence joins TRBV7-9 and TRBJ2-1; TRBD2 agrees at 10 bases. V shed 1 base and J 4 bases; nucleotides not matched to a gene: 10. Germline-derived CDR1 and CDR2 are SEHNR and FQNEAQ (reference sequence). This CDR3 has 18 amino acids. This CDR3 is CASSLGVPGLAAYNEQFF. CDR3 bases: TGTGCCAGCAGCTTAGGAGTCCCAGGACTAGCGGCATACAATGAGCAGTTCTTC.

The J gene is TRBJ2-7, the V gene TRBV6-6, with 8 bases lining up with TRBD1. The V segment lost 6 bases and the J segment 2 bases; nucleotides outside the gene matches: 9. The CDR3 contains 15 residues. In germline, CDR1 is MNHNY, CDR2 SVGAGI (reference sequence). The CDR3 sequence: CASSQGQAGPYEQYF. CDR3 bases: TGTGCCAGCAGCCAGGGACAGGCGGGGCCCTACGAGCAGTACTTC.

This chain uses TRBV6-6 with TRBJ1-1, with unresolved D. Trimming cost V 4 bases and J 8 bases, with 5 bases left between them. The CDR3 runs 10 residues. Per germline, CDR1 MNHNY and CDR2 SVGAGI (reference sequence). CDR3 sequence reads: CASSFGEAFF. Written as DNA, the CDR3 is TGTGCCAGCAGTTTCGGGGAAGCTTTCTTT.

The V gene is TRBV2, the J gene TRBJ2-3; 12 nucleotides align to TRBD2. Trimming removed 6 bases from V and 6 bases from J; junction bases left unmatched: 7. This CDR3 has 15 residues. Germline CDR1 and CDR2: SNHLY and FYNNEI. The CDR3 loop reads CASRTLAGGSDTQYF. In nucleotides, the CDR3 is TGTGCCAGCAGGACACTAGCGGGAGGCTCGGATACGCAGTATTTT.

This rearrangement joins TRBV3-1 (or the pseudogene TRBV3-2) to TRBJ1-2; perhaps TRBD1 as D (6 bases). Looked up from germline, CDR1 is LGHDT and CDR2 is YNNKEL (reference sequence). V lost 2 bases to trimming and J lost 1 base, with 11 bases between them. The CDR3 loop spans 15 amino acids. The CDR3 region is CASSQQGTHNYGYTF. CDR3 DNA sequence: TGTGCCAGCAGCCAACAGGGGACCCATAACTATGGCTACACCTTC.

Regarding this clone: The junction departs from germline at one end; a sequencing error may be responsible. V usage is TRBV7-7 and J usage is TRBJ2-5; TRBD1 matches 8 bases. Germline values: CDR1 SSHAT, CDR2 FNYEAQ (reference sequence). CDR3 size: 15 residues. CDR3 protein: CASSPQGQAQETQYF. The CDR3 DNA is TGTGCTAGCAGCCCCCAGGGACAGGCGCAAGAGACCCAGTACTTC.

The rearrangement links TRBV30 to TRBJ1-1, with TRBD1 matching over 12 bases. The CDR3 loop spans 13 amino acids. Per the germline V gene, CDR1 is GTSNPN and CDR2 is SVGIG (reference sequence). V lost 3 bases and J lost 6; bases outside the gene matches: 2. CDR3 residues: CAWRGQGASEAFF. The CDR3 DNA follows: TGTGCCTGGAGGGGACAGGGGGCGTCTGAAGCTTTCTTT.

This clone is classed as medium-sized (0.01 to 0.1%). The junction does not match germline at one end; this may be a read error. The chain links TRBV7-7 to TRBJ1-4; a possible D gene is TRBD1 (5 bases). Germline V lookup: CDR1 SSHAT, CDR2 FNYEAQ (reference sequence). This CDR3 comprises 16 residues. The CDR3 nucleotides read TGTGCTAGCAGCGCGCGGGACGCCCAAGAGCGTGAAAAACTGTTTTTT. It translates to CASSARDAQEREKLFF.

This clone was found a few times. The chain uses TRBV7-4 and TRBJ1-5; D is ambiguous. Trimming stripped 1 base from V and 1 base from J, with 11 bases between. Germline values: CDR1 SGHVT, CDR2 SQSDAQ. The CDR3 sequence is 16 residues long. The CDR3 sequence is CASSLERPESNQPQHF. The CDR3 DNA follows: TGTGCCAGCAGCTTAGAACGGCCGGAGAGCAATCAGCCCCAGCATTTT.

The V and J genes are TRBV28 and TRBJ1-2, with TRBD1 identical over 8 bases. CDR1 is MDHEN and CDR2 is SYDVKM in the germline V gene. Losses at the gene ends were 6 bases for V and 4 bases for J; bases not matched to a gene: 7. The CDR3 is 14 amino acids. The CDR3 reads CASRRQGLGYGYTF. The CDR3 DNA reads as TGTGCCAGCAGGCGACAGGGGCTCGGCTATGGCTACACCTTC.

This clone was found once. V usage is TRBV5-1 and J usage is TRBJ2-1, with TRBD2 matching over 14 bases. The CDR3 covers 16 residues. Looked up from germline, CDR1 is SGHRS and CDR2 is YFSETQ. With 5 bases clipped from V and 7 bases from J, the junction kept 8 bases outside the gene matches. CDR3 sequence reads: CASSQGTSGSWNEQFF. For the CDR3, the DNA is TGCGCCAGCAGTCAAGGGACTAGCGGGAGCTGGAATGAGCAGTTCTTC.

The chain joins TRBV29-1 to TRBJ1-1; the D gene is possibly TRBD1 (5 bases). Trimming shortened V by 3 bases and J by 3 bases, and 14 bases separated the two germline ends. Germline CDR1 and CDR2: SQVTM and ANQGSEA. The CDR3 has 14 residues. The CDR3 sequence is CSVESLGVHTEAFF. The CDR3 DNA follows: TGCAGCGTTGAGAGCCTGGGGGTCCACACTGAAGCTTTCTTT.

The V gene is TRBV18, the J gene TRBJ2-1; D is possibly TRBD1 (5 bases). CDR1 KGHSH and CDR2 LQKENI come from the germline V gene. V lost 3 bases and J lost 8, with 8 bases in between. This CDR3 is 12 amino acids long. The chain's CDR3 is CASSPGPDEQFF. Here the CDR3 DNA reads TGTGCCAGCTCACCGGGGCCAGATGAGCAGTTCTTC.

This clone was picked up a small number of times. CDR3 sequence reads: CASSPRTWGLANTGELFF. For the CDR3, the DNA is TGTGCCAGCAGCCCACGCACTTGGGGACTGGCGAACACCGGGGAGCTGTTTTTT. V is TRBV7-9 and J is TRBJ2-2, with TRBD2 as a possible D gene (6 bases). The CDR3 totals 18 residues. Germline V gene data show CDR1 as SEHNR and CDR2 as FQNEAQ (reference sequence). V shed 5 bases and J shed 0 bases, with 19 bases lying between them.

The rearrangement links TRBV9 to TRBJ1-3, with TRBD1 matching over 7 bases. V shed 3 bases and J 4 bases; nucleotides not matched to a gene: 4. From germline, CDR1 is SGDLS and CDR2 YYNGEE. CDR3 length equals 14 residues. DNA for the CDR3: TGTGCCAGCAGCGCTAACAGGGGCGGAAACACCATATATTTT. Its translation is CASSANRGGNTIYF. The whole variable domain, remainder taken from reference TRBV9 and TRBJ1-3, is DSGVTQTPKHLITATGQRVTLRCSPRSGDLSVYWYQQSLDQGLQFLIQYYNGEERAKGNILERFSAQQFPDLHSELNLSSLELGDSALYFCASSANRGGNTIYFGEGSWLTVV.